The rows below give T cell receptor beta chains drawn from one sample of a study of shared clonotypes between healthy human individuals. Only in-frame clones appear in the TCRdb table, and some are missing; sequencing was by immunoSEQ multiplex PCR. The table shows roughly 2,000,000 clones, with over 85% occurring only once. The material sequenced was naive CD8+ T cells from PBMCs. These receptors all stem from a man aged 18 to 30 in good health. Some clones in this sample may be carry-over from other donors' samples. CDR3s include the opening cysteine and the closing phenylalanine or tryptophan. Fields, in order: V gene, J gene, D gene, clone size, CDR3 protein, CDR3 DNA. D genes are given only for firm matches. A clone size is listed for some rows: how often the clone was seen (once, few, many), or a class if it is expanded.

v_call: TRBV6-5
j_call: TRBJ2-7
d_call: TRBD1
clone_size: few
cdr3_aa: CASSHRQGDEQYF
cdr3_nt: TGTGCCAGCAGTCACAGACAGGGTGACGAGCAGTACTTC

v_call: TRBV2
j_call: TRBJ1-2
d_call: .
clone_size: .
cdr3_aa: CASSEVSLDGYTF
cdr3_nt: TGTGCCAGCAGTGAAGTGTCCCTGGATGGCTACACCTTC

v_call: TRBV30
j_call: TRBJ1-3
d_call: .
clone_size: .
cdr3_aa: CAWSTRQPGNTIYF
cdr3_nt: TGTGCCTGGAGTACCCGACAGCCTGGAAACACCATATATTTT

v_call: TRBV19
j_call: TRBJ2-2
d_call: .
clone_size: once
cdr3_aa: CASSRQLLTGELFF
cdr3_nt: TGTGCCAGTAGCAGGCAGCTCCTAACCGGGGAGCTGTTTTTT

v_call: TRBV27
j_call: TRBJ2-7
d_call: TRBD1
clone_size: .
cdr3_aa: CASSLGQVQFREQYF
cdr3_nt: TGTGCCAGCAGTTTGGGACAGGTTCAGTTTCGCGAGCAGTACTTC

v_call: TRBV5-8
j_call: TRBJ2-2
d_call: .
clone_size: .
cdr3_aa: CASSLVAGELFF
cdr3_nt: TGTGCCAGCAGCTTGGTGGCCGGGGAGCTGTTTTTT

v_call: TRBV10-3
j_call: TRBJ2-1
d_call: .
clone_size: .
cdr3_aa: CAISESAQIDGQQFF
cdr3_nt: TGTGCCATCAGTGAGTCCGCCCAGATCGACGGCCAGCAGTTCTTC

v_call: TRBV5-4
j_call: TRBJ2-1
d_call: TRBD2
clone_size: .
cdr3_aa: CASSGTSGRGEQFF
cdr3_nt: TGTGCCAGCAGCGGGACTAGCGGGAGAGGTGAGCAGTTCTTC

v_call: TRBV13
j_call: TRBJ2-7
d_call: .
clone_size: .
cdr3_aa: CASSIRGDYEQYF
cdr3_nt: TGTGCCAGCAGTATCCGAGGGGACTACGAGCAGTACTTC

v_call: TRBV7-9
j_call: TRBJ1-1
d_call: .
clone_size: .
cdr3_aa: CASSWPNTEAFF
cdr3_nt: TGTGCCAGCAGCTGGCCCAACACTGAAGCTTTCTTT

v_call: TRBV7-9
j_call: TRBJ2-5
d_call: .
clone_size: .
cdr3_aa: CASSTRTGGSEETQYF
cdr3_nt: TGTGCCAGCAGCACGAGGACGGGTGGGAGTGAAGAGACCCAGTACTTC

v_call: TRBV13
j_call: TRBJ1-1
d_call: .
clone_size: .
cdr3_aa: CASSSTPRYGAEAFF
cdr3_nt: TGTGCCAGCAGCTCAACACCTCGATACGGGGCTGAAGCTTTCTTT

v_call: TRBV13
j_call: TRBJ1-1
d_call: .
clone_size: .
cdr3_aa: CASNIVRNTEAFF
cdr3_nt: TGTGCCAGCAATATAGTGCGGAACACTGAAGCTTTCTTT

v_call: TRBV10-2
j_call: TRBJ2-5
d_call: TRBD1
clone_size: .
cdr3_aa: CASSDLGTVSETQYF
cdr3_nt: TGCGCCAGCAGTGACCTCGGGACAGTATCAGAGACCCAGTACTTC

v_call: TRBV7-9
j_call: TRBJ2-1
d_call: .
clone_size: .
cdr3_aa: CASSPINGGNEQFF
cdr3_nt: TGTGCCAGCAGCCCCATTAACGGCGGCAATGAGCAGTTCTTC

v_call: TRBV15
j_call: TRBJ2-7
d_call: TRBD2
clone_size: once
cdr3_aa: CATSKRTSGPPPYEQYF
cdr3_nt: TGTGCCACCAGCAAACGGACTAGCGGTCCTCCTCCCTACGAGCAGTACTTC

v_call: TRBV28
j_call: TRBJ2-7
d_call: .
clone_size: once
cdr3_aa: CASSLTLRSYEQYF
cdr3_nt: TGTGCCAGCAGTTTAACCCTCAGATCCTACGAGCAGTACTTC

v_call: TRBV7-6
j_call: TRBJ2-5
d_call: .
clone_size: .
cdr3_aa: CASSLVLRRGFQETQYF
cdr3_nt: TGTGCCAGCAGCTTAGTTCTGCGTCGGGGGTTCCAAGAGACCCAGTACTTC

v_call: TRBV19
j_call: TRBJ2-5
d_call: TRBD2
clone_size: .
cdr3_aa: CASSWAGGETQYF
cdr3_nt: TGTGCCAGTAGTTGGGCCGGGGGGGAGACCCAGTACTTC

v_call: TRBV25-1
j_call: TRBJ1-1
d_call: .
clone_size: .
cdr3_aa: CASSDIGRTEAFF
cdr3_nt: TGTGCCAGCAGTGATATCGGACGAACTGAAGCTTTCTTT

v_call: TRBV28
j_call: TRBJ1-2
d_call: .
clone_size: .
cdr3_aa: CASSLAGTENGYTF
cdr3_nt: TGTGCCAGCAGTTTAGCAGGGACGGAGAATGGCTACACCTTC

v_call: TRBV28
j_call: TRBJ2-7
d_call: TRBD2
clone_size: .
cdr3_aa: CASSLRTSRDEQYF
cdr3_nt: TGTGCCAGCAGTTTACGGACTAGTCGAGACGAGCAGTACTTC

v_call: TRBV29-1
j_call: TRBJ1-1
d_call: TRBD1
clone_size: .
cdr3_aa: CSAYTLDRGHGTEAFF
cdr3_nt: TGCAGCGCTTACACGTTGGACAGGGGGCATGGCACTGAAGCTTTCTTT

v_call: TRBV5-8
j_call: TRBJ1-1
d_call: .
clone_size: .
cdr3_aa: CASSLAVEWAAFF
cdr3_nt: TGTGCCAGCAGCTTGGCCGTCGAATGGGCTGCTTTCTTT

v_call: TRBV5-6
j_call: TRBJ2-4
d_call: .
clone_size: .
cdr3_aa: CASSSYRGGEKNIQYF
cdr3_nt: TGTGCCAGCAGCTCGTACAGGGGGGGAGAGAAAAACATTCAGTACTTC

v_call: TRBV7-9
j_call: TRBJ2-5
d_call: TRBD2
clone_size: .
cdr3_aa: CASSPPGGVVLAQYF
cdr3_nt: TGTGCCAGCAGCCCCCCGGGAGGGGTCGTTCTGGCCCAGTACTTC

v_call: TRBV5-6
j_call: TRBJ2-4
d_call: TRBD2
clone_size: .
cdr3_aa: CASSLASSGSIQYF
cdr3_nt: TGTGCCAGCAGCTTGGCGTCTAGCGGGAGCATTCAGTACTTC

v_call: TRBV4-1
j_call: TRBJ2-6
d_call: .
clone_size: .
cdr3_aa: CASSQPVRAGANVLTF
cdr3_nt: TGCGCCAGCAGCCAACCAGTCCGCGCTGGGGCCAACGTCCTGACTTTC

v_call: TRBV19
j_call: TRBJ1-1
d_call: .
clone_size: .
cdr3_aa: CASTLRGRNTEAFF
cdr3_nt: TGTGCCAGTACCCTCCGGGGGAGAAACACTGAAGCTTTCTTT

v_call: TRBV5-1
j_call: TRBJ1-1
d_call: .
clone_size: .
cdr3_aa: CASSSSFTGQPEAFF
cdr3_nt: TGCGCCAGCAGCTCAAGCTTCACGGGGCAACCTGAAGCTTTCTTT

v_call: TRBV7-7
j_call: TRBJ2-5
d_call: TRBD1
clone_size: once
cdr3_aa: CASSFSGQQETQYF
cdr3_nt: TGTGCCAGCAGCTTTTCGGGACAGCAAGAGACCCAGTACTTC

v_call: TRBV27
j_call: TRBJ1-2
d_call: .
clone_size: .
cdr3_aa: CASSLVGASYGYTF
cdr3_nt: TGTGCCAGCAGTTTAGTGGGGGCCAGCTATGGCTACACCTTC

v_call: TRBV27
j_call: TRBJ2-3
d_call: .
clone_size: .
cdr3_aa: CASTTGGSTDTQYF
cdr3_nt: TGTGCCAGCACGACTGGAGGGAGCACAGATACGCAGTATTTT

v_call: TRBV9
j_call: TRBJ1-1
d_call: .
clone_size: .
cdr3_aa: CASSPRGGLATEAFF
cdr3_nt: TGTGCCAGCAGCCCTAGAGGGGGGTTGGCCACTGAAGCTTTCTTT

v_call: TRBV28
j_call: TRBJ1-5
d_call: .
clone_size: .
cdr3_aa: CASSALSEEQPQHF
cdr3_nt: TGTGCCAGCAGTGCCCTATCAGAGGAGCAGCCCCAGCATTTT

v_call: TRBV27
j_call: TRBJ2-1
d_call: TRBD2
clone_size: .
cdr3_aa: CASSFGLAGPYNEQFF
cdr3_nt: TGTGCCAGCAGTTTCGGACTAGCGGGCCCCTACAATGAGCAGTTCTTC

v_call: TRBV29-1
j_call: TRBJ2-7
d_call: .
clone_size: .
cdr3_aa: CSVSGGRTGTYEQYF
cdr3_nt: TGCAGCGTTTCCGGGGGGAGGACAGGGACCTACGAGCAGTACTTC

v_call: TRBV27
j_call: TRBJ2-7
d_call: TRBD1
clone_size: .
cdr3_aa: CASSSTGVEQYF
cdr3_nt: TGTGCCAGCAGTTCCACAGGGGTCGAGCAGTACTTC

v_call: TRBV11-2
j_call: TRBJ2-5
d_call: .
clone_size: .
cdr3_aa: CASRPGDRGETQYF
cdr3_nt: TGTGCCAGCAGACCAGGTGATAGAGGGGAGACCCAGTACTTC

v_call: TRBV9
j_call: TRBJ2-6
d_call: TRBD1
clone_size: .
cdr3_aa: CASSVVESGTGSGANVLTF
cdr3_nt: TGTGCCAGCAGCGTCGTAGAGTCCGGGACAGGGTCTGGGGCCAACGTCCTGACTTTC

v_call: TRBV7-9
j_call: TRBJ1-2
d_call: .
clone_size: .
cdr3_aa: CASSLDKTGTFSF
cdr3_nt: TGTGCCAGCAGCTTAGATAAAACTGGGACGTTTTCGTTC

v_call: TRBV28
j_call: TRBJ2-5
d_call: TRBD1
clone_size: .
cdr3_aa: CASSTGQESVQETQYF
cdr3_nt: TGTGCCAGCAGTACCGGACAGGAGAGTGTGCAAGAGACCCAGTACTTC